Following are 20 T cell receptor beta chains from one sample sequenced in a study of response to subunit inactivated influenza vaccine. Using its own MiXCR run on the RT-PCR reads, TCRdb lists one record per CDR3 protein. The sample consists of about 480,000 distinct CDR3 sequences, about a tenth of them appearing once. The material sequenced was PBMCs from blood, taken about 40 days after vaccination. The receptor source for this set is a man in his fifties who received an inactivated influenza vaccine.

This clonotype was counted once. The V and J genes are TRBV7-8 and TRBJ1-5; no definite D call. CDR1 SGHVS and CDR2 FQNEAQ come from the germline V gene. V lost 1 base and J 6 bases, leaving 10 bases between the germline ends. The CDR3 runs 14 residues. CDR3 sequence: CASSLEAGTQPQHF. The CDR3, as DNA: TGTGCCAGCAGCTTAGAGGCAGGAACTCAGCCCCAGCATTTT.

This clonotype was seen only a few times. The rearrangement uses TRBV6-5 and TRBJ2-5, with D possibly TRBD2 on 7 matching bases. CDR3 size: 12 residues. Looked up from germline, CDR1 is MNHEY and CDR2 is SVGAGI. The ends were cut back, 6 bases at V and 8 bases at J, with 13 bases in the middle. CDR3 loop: CASRIGGGTQYF. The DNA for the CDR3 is TGTGCCAGCAGGATAGGGGGGGGAACCCAGTACTTC.

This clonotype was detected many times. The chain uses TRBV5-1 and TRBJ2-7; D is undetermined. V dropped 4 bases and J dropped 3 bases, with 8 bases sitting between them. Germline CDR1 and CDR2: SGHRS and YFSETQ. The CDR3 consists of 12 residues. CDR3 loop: CASSRTNYEQYF. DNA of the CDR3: TGCGCCAGCAGCCGAACCAACTACGAGCAGTACTTC.

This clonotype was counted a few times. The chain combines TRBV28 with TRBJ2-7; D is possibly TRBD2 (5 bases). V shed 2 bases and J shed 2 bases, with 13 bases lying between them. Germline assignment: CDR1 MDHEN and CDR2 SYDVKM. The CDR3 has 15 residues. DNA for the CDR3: TGTGCCAGCAGTTTACTGATCGGGGTTCCCTACGAGCAGTACTTC. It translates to CASSLLIGVPYEQYF.

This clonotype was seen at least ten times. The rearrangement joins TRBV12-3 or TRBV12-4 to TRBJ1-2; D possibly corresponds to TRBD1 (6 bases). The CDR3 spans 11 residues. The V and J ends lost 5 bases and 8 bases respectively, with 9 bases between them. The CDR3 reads CASSTGLGYTF. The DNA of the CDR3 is TGTGCCAGCAGTACAGGGTTAGGCTACACCTTC.

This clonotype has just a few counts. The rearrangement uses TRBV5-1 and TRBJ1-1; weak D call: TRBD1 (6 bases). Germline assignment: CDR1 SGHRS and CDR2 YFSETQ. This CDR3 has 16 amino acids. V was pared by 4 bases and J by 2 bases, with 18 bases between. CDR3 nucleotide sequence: TGCGCCAGCAGCCCCGGGGGGGCAGGAGGTAACACTGAAGCTTTCTTT. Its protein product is CASSPGGAGGNTEAFF.

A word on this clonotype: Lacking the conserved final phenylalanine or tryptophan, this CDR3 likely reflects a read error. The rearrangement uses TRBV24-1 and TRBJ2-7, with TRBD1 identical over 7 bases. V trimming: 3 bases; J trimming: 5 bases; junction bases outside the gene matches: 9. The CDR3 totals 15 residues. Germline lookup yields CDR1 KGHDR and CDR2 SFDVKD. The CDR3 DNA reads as TGTGCCACCAGTGATCCCCGAAGACAGGGAGACGAGCAGTACCTC. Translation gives CATSDPRRQGDEQYL.

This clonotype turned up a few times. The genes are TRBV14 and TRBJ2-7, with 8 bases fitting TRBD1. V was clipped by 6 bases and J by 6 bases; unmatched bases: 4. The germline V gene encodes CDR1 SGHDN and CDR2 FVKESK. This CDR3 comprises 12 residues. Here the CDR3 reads CASSRGTGEQYF. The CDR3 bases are TGTGCCAGCAGTCGTGGGACAGGCGAGCAGTACTTC.

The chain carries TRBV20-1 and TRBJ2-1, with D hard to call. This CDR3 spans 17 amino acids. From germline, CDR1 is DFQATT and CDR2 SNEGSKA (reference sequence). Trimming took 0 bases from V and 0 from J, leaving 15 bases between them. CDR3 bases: TGCAGTGCTAGAGATTACGGGTATTTTAGCTCCTACAATGAGCAGTTCTTC. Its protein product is CSARDYGYFSSYNEQFF.

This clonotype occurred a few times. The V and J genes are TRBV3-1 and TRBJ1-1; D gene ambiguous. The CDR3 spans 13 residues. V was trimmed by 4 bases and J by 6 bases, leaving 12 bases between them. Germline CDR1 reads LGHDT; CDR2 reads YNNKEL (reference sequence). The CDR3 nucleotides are TGTGCCAGCAGCCCCTCCAGAGTGGCTGAAGCTTTCTTT. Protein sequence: CASSPSRVAEAFF.

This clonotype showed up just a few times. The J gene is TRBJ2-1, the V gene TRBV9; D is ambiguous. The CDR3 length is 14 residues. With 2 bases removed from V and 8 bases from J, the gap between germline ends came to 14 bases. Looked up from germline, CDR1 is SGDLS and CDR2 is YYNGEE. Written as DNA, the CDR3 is TGTGCCAGCAGCGTGATGATCGTGGGCGATGAGCAGTTCTTC. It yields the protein CASSVMIVGDEQFF.

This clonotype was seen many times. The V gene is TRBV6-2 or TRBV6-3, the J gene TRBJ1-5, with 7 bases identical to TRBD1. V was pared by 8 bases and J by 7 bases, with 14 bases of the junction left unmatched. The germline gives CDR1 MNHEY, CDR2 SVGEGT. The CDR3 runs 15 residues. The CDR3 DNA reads TGTGCCAGCCTTCCGGACAGGAGAAGAGGACAGCCCCAGCATTTT. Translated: CASLPDRRRGQPQHF.

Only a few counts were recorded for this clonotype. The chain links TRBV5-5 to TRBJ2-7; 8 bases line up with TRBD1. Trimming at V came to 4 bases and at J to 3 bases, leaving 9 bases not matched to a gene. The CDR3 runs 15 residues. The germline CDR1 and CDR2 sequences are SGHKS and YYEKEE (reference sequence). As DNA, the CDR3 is TGTGCCAGCAGCGGCACCGGGACAGGAGGCTACGAGCAGTACTTC. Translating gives CASSGTGTGGYEQYF.

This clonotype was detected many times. DNA of the CDR3: TGTGCCAGCAGTCAAACACCTGGAAACACCATATATTTT. As protein: CASSQTPGNTIYF. The chain has TRBV12-3 or TRBV12-4 and TRBJ1-3; D is unclear. V was cut by 5 bases and J by 2 bases, with 7 bases left in between. The CDR3 has 13 amino acids.

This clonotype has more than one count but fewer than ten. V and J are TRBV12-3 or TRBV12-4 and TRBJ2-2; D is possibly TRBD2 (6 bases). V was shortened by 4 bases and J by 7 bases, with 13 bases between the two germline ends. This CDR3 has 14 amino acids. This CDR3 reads CASSSRGAGGELFF. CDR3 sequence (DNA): TGTGCCAGCAGTTCTCGCGGGGCTGGCGGGGAGCTGTTTTTT.

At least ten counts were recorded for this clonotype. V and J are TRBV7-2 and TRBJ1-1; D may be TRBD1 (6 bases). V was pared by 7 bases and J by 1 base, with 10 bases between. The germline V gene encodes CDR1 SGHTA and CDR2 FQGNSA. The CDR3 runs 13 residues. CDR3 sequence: CASKRQANTEAFF. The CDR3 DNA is TGTGCCAGCAAAAGACAGGCGAACACTGAAGCTTTCTTT.

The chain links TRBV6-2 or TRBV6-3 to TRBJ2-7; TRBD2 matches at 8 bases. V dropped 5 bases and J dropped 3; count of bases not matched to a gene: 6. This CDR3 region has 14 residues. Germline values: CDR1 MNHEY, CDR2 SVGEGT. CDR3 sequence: CASSNPGLGYEQYF. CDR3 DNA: TGTGCCAGCAGTAATCCGGGACTAGGCTACGAGCAGTACTTC.

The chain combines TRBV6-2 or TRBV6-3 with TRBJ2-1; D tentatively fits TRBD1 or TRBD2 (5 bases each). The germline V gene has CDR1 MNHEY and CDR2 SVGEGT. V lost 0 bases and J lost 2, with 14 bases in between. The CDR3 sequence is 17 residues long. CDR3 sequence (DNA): TGTGCCAGCAGTTACTCGTATCAGGGACCGACCTACAATGAGCAGTTCTTC. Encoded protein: CASSYSYQGPTYNEQFF.

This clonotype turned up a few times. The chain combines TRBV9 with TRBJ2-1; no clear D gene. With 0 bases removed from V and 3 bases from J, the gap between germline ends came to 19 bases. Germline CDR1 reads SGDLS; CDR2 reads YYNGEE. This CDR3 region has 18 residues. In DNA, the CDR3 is TGTGCCAGCAGCGTAGCCCCCGTCGACCCTCCCCTCTACAATGAGCAGTTCTTC. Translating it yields CASSVAPVDPPLYNEQFF.

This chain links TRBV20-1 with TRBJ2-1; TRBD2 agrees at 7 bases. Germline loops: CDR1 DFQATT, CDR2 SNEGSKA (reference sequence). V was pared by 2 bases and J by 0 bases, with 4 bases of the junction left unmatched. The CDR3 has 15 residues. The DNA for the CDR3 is TGCAGTGCTAGACTTGGCGGGAGCTCCTACAATGAGCAGTTCTTC. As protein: CSARLGGSSYNEQFF.